These 7 T cell receptor beta chains were sequenced from one sample in a study of cytomegalovirus exposure and HLA in healthy donors. 60 Vbeta and 13 Jbeta primers were used in PCR. The protocol was immunoSEQ multiplex PCR, while the TCRdb copy is restricted to in-frame clones and leaves out a portion. The sample has roughly 100,000 clones; around two thirds are singletons. The sequenced sample was PBMCs. Receptors were obtained from a man between 45 and 60 years old in good health and CMV-seropositive.

This clone is a singleton in its sample. A read error may account for a junction end that differs from germline. The rearrangement joins TRBV4-1 to TRBJ1-1; D might be TRBD1 (5 bases). Per the germline V gene, CDR1 is MGHRA and CDR2 is YSYEKL. The CDR3 runs to 15 residues. CDR3 coding DNA: TGCGCCAGCAGCCCTCCGGGACTGCTGAACATTGAAGCTTTCTTT. Protein sequence: CASSPPGLLNIEAFF.

The chain uses TRBV29-1 and TRBJ1-2, with D possibly TRBD1 on 6 matching bases. Germline CDR1 SQVTM, CDR2 ANQGSEA. This CDR3 spans 14 amino acids. V gave up 2 bases and J gave up 4 bases, with 14 bases separating them. For the CDR3, the DNA is TGCAGCGTTGAATCCCCAGGGGTCCCCTATGGCTACACCTTC. Translated, it gives CSVESPGVPYGYTF.

This clone has only one observation. The chain couples TRBV2 to TRBJ2-3; 9 bases are shared with TRBD2. Trimming took 7 bases from V and 3 from J; bases not matched to a gene: 14. This CDR3 region has 17 residues. Germline CDR1 reads SNHLY; CDR2 reads FYNNEI. CDR3 in DNA: TGTGCCAGCAAGCGGCCCTTCGCGGGAGGGCCAACAGATACGCAGTATTTT. This translates into CASKRPFAGGPTDTQYF.

The chain combines TRBV19 with TRBJ1-2, with TRBD1 matching over 7 bases. Germline values: CDR1 LNHDA, CDR2 SQIVND (reference sequence). This CDR3 has 13 residues. V dropped 4 bases and J dropped 4; count of bases not matched to a gene: 3. CDR3 nucleotides: TGTGCCAGTAGTAGGCGGGACAGCTATGGCTACACCTTC. It encodes CASSRRDSYGYTF.

This clone was seen a few times. The CDR3 DNA reads as TGTGCCAGCAGCACCCGGGACTCCCAGGAAGCTTTCTTT. This translates into CASSTRDSQEAFF. V gene TRBV7-2 combines with J gene TRBJ1-1, with D maybe TRBD1 (5 bases). In germline, CDR1 is SGHTA, CDR2 FQGNSA. The CDR3 has 13 amino acids. V lost 5 bases, J lost 8 bases, and 15 bases lay in between.

This clone came up a few times. This chain joins TRBV27 and TRBJ2-3, with 10 nucleotides matching TRBD2. Per germline, CDR1 MNHEY and CDR2 SMNVEV (reference sequence). CDR3 length: 16 amino acids. The V gene end was trimmed by 4 bases and the J gene end by 6 bases; junction bases not matched to a gene: 10. The CDR3 region is CASSSLAGAVRDTQYF. CDR3 DNA: TGTGCCAGCAGTTCCCTAGCGGGGGCCGTAAGGGATACGCAGTATTTT.

This clone has just one count. The V gene is TRBV2, the J gene TRBJ2-7; 15 bases are shared with TRBD2. This CDR3 has 15 amino acids. V gave up 7 bases and J gave up 6 bases; unmatched junction bases: 7. Germline V gene sequence: CDR1 SNHLY, CDR2 FYNNEI. Written as DNA, the CDR3 is TGTGCCAGCACCCGGACTAGCGGGAGGGGGGGCGAGCAGTACTTC. Protein: CASTRTSGRGGEQYF.